This T cell receptor (beta chain) was sequenced for a study of spatial heterogeneity in lung cancer. About the study: Fewer alpha-chain than beta-chain sequences were consistently detected.

Turning to this clonotype: Antigen unknown.

The CDR3 has 17 amino acids. CDR1 is SGDLS, CDR2 YYNGEE, per germline. Unmatched junction bases numbered 15, after V lost 4 bases and J lost 8 bases. General observations from the study: Tumor T-cell coverage was an estimated 7% or so for alpha and 12% to 15% for beta chains. It was found that expanded intratumoral alpha and beta TCR counts tracked tumor mutation counts.

Unique molecular identifiers, one per molecule, were present on every TCR cDNA molecule. TCRdb re-called the 5' RACE reads through MiXCR, storing one row per CDR3 protein. The data show approximately 6,800 distinct CDR3 sequences, about 10% seen once. Time point: sample taken at primary tumor resection. Whole RNA was taken from tumor, nontumor lung or frozen PBMC; it was then sequenced unsorted. The chain joins TRBV9 to TRBJ1-4, with 9 bases fitting TRBD1. This receptor was taken from a female donor with early-stage non-small cell lung cancer. The sample was lung tumor tissue, taken at surgery. The CDR3 nucleotides read TGTGCCAGCAGCCGCTCGCGAGGGACAGGGTGGGAAGAAAAACTGTTTTTT. Protein sequence: CASSRSRGTGWEEKLFF.